The text below deals with one T cell receptor beta chain. Its matching antigen is unknown. Germline and junction disagree at one end, which may indicate a read error. Primers used in a second PCR of roughly 6 to 12 cycles were a sample-barcoded 5' primer and a J-beta primer mix. From the 5' RACE reads, TCRdb called clonotypes with MiXCR, one entry per CDR3 protein. This sample carries 730,000 or so distinct CDR3 sequences, roughly two fifths of them seen once, and the ten largest clones take about 30%. The data stem from a study of blood T cells in healthy people across ages. Healthy Caucasian individuals from Russia aged about 6 to 95 served as donors. Germline CDR1 reads SGHAT; CDR2 reads FQNNGV. The CDR3 runs to 13 residues. Study results and limitations: Naive T cell percentage by flow cytometry tracked strongly with beta diversity.

The specimen was blood. V gene TRBV11-2 combines with J gene TRBJ2-1; no clear D gene. This clonotype originated in a man of 80 years or more in good health. Written as DNA, the CDR3 is TGTGCCAGCAGCGTAGATACACGCCGCGGGCAGTTCTTC. It encodes CASSVDTRRGQFF.